The 17 T cell receptor beta chains presented below share a single source sample, sequenced in a study of cytomegalovirus exposure and HLA in healthy donors. This PCR relied on a set of 60 Vbeta primers and 13 Jbeta primers. The assay was immunoSEQ multiplex PCR, and TCRdb's table has in-frame clones only and misses some. The sample comprises approximately 150,000 clones, about 72% of which are singletons, and 2% to 3% rests with the top ten. The sequencing input was PBMCs. The receptors come from a human donor in good health.

In its sample, this clone was seen a few times. This sequence joins TRBV6-4 and TRBJ2-1, with 9 bases that match TRBD2. Germline V gene lookup returns CDR1 MRHNA and CDR2 SNTAGT. The CDR3 totals 15 residues. V shed 4 bases and J 2 bases; nucleotides not matched to a gene: 3. The CDR3 spells CASSASGEPYNEQFF. Here the CDR3 DNA reads TGTGCCAGCAGTGCTAGCGGGGAGCCCTACAATGAGCAGTTCTTC.

Concerning this clone: This same CDR3 is encoded by further DNA sequences in the sample. V is TRBV30 and J is TRBJ2-3; 8 nucleotides align to TRBD2. This CDR3 region has 15 residues. Germline CDR1 GTSNPN, CDR2 SVGIG (reference sequence). V was pared by 0 bases and J by 1 base, with 3 bases of the junction left unmatched. The CDR3 DNA is TGTGCCTGGAGTGTGCGGCGGGGGGGCACAGATACGCAGTATTTT. Translation: CAWSVRRGGTDTQYF.

This clone turned up a few times. This chain uses TRBV5-6 with TRBJ2-5; 9 positions match TRBD1. The V segment lost 4 bases and the J segment 4 bases; nucleotides outside the gene matches: 11. This CDR3 comprises 16 residues. Germline lookup yields CDR1 SGHDT and CDR2 YYEEEE. The chain's CDR3 is CASSPQDRGWGETQYF. The DNA of the CDR3 is TGTGCCAGCAGCCCCCAGGACAGGGGATGGGGAGAGACCCAGTACTTC.

The chain employs TRBV30 and TRBJ2-7; 9 bases are shared with TRBD1. Germline values: CDR1 GTSNPN, CDR2 SVGIG (reference sequence). Unmatched junction bases numbered 7, after V lost 3 bases and J lost 1 base. The CDR3 runs to 15 residues. In DNA form, the CDR3 reads TGTGCCTGGAGAGCGACAGGGGGGGGTTCCTACGAGCAGTACTTC. Its translation is CAWRATGGGSYEQYF.

V usage is TRBV5-6 and J usage is TRBJ2-1; D is uncertain. With 0 bases removed from V and 7 bases from J, the gap between germline ends came to 5 bases. Germline CDR1 and CDR2: SGHDT and YYEEEE. This CDR3 region has 12 residues. The CDR3 DNA sequence: TGTGCCAGCAGCTTGGGGGCTAATGAGCAGTTCTTC. Amino acids: CASSLGANEQFF.

The V gene is TRBV4-3, the J gene TRBJ2-1, with D maybe TRBD2 (6 bases). CDR1 and CDR2 from the germline V gene are LGHNA and YSLEER. With 0 bases removed from V and 7 bases from J, the gap between germline ends came to 13 bases. CDR3 length: 15 amino acids. In nucleotides, the CDR3 is TGCGCCAGCAGCCAAGAAACTAGCTTTAAGAATGAGCAGTTCTTC. Translating it yields CASSQETSFKNEQFF.

The chain has TRBV20-1 and TRBJ1-1; TRBD1 aligns across 8 bases. The CDR3 is made up of 11 amino acids. The V segment lost 5 bases and the J segment 8 bases; nucleotides outside the gene matches: 4. CDR1 DFQATT and CDR2 SNEGSKA come from the germline V gene (reference sequence). The chain's CDR3 is CSAERTGEAFF. CDR3 bases: TGCAGTGCTGAGAGGACAGGGGAAGCTTTCTTT.

The chain couples TRBV2 to TRBJ1-3; TRBD1 might be the D (5 bases). CDR3 size: 14 residues. The germline CDR1 and CDR2 sequences are SNHLY and FYNNEI. V was clipped by 0 bases and J by 12 bases, with 15 bases between them. The CDR3 is CASSEALRQGIIYF. The CDR3 DNA is TGTGCCAGCAGTGAAGCGCTTCGGCAGGGTATCATATATTTT. The complete variable domain, with remaining parts taken from reference TRBV2 and TRBJ1-3, reads EPEVTQTPSHQVTQMGQEVILRCVPISNHLYFYWYRQILGQKVEFLVSFYNNEISEKSEIFDDQFSVERPDGSNFTLKIRSTKLEDSAMYFCASSEALRQGIIYFGEGSWLTVV.

V gene TRBV7-2 combines with J gene TRBJ2-2, with D unclear. The CDR3 extends over 12 amino acids. Trimming took 3 bases from V and 3 from J, leaving 2 bases between them. CDR1 SGHTA and CDR2 FQGNSA come from the germline V gene. This CDR3 is CASSFYTGELFF. As DNA, the CDR3 is TGTGCCAGCAGCTTCTACACCGGGGAGCTGTTTTTT.

The rearrangement links TRBV19 to TRBJ2-5; D may be TRBD1 (6 bases). Trimming took off 0 bases at V and 1 base at J, with 12 bases between the two ends. Germline V gene sequence: CDR1 LNHDA, CDR2 SQIVND (reference sequence). The CDR3 contains 16 residues. The CDR3 spells CASSIDSTGSQETQYF. The CDR3, as DNA: TGTGCCAGTAGTATAGATTCTACAGGGTCCCAAGAGACCCAGTACTTC.

This chain joins TRBV19 and TRBJ2-7; no clear D gene. Germline-derived CDR1 and CDR2 are LNHDA and SQIVND (reference sequence). The V and J ends lost 0 bases and 3 bases respectively, with 6 bases between them. This CDR3 region has 13 residues. For the CDR3, the DNA is TGTGCCAGTAGTATAGACAGGTTCTACGAGCAGTACTTC. Amino acid sequence: CASSIDRFYEQYF.

V gene TRBV14 combines with J gene TRBJ1-2; possible D gene TRBD1, 6 bases. Trimming pared 2 bases from V and 4 bases from J, leaving 11 bases between. This CDR3 region has 14 residues. The germline V gene has CDR1 SGHDN and CDR2 FVKESK. CDR3 nucleotides: TGTGCCAGCAGCCAACTAACAGGGATCTATGGCTACACCTTC. Translating gives CASSQLTGIYGYTF.

The chain is built from TRBV7-3 and TRBJ2-7; the D gene is possibly TRBD1 (6 bases). Looked up from germline, CDR1 is SGHTA and CDR2 is FQGTGA. This CDR3 spans 15 amino acids. The V and J ends lost 5 bases and 3 bases respectively, with 17 bases between them. The CDR3: CASSPVGTPYYEQYF. The CDR3 DNA is TGTGCCAGCAGCCCAGTAGGGACACCATACTACGAGCAGTACTTC.

J is TRBJ1-2 and V is TRBV9, with D unresolved. Trimming stripped 0 bases from V and 5 bases from J, with 26 bases between. Per germline, CDR1 SGDLS and CDR2 YYNGEE. CDR3 length equals 19 residues. CDR3 amino acids: CASSVGLSGIGYKQYGYTF. The DNA of the CDR3 is TGTGCCAGCAGCGTAGGATTGTCGGGAATAGGATACAAACAATATGGCTACACCTTC.

This sequence joins TRBV7-6 and TRBJ2-7; D perhaps matches TRBD1 (6 bases). Trimming cost V 4 bases and J 1 base, with 11 bases left between them. Germline CDR1 is SGHVS and CDR2 is FNYEAQ. There are 14 residues in the CDR3. CDR3: CASSSPDSSYEQYF. The CDR3 DNA follows: TGTGCCAGCAGCTCCCCGGACAGTTCCTACGAGCAGTACTTC. Supplemented by reference TRBV7-6 and TRBJ2-7, the full variable domain reads GAGVSQSPRYKVTKRGQDVALRCDPISGHVSLYWYRQALGQGPEFLTYFNYEAQQDKSGLPNDRFSAERPEGSISTLTIQRTEQRDSAMYRCASSSPDSSYEQYFGPGTRLTVT.

The rearrangement joins TRBV4-1 to TRBJ2-7, with 8 bases matching TRBD2. Germline-derived CDR1 and CDR2 are MGHRA and YSYEKL. After removal of 0 bases from V and 0 bases from J, the junction contained 10 bases not matched to a gene. The CDR3 is 18 amino acids. The CDR3 here is CASSQEISRGVSSYEQYF. CDR3 DNA: TGCGCCAGCAGCCAAGAAATATCGCGGGGGGTGAGCTCCTACGAGCAGTACTTC.

The chain combines TRBV27 with TRBJ2-1; 8 nucleotides align to TRBD2. Germline CDR1 is MNHEY and CDR2 is SMNVEV (reference sequence). This CDR3 contains 16 residues. V was clipped by 5 bases and J by 3 bases; unmatched bases: 9. The CDR3 DNA reads as TGTGCCAGCAGTCTCATGGGACTAGAGGACTACAATGAGCAGTTCTTC. Amino acids: CASSLMGLEDYNEQFF.